These 2 T cell receptor beta chains originate from one sample sequenced in a study of blood T cell repertoires in COVID-19. Using immunoSEQ multiplex PCR, the repertoire was profiled, and TCRdb retains in-frame clones only, with some absent. The table has more than 250,000 clones, more than 75% seen once. Sequences were obtained from PBMCs or T cells enriched from blood (not recorded which). The receptors come from a woman aged 25 to 45 who had recovered from COVID-19.

The chain has TRBV18 and TRBJ1-1, with D hard to call. In germline, CDR1 is KGHSH, CDR2 LQKENI. The CDR3 extends over 17 amino acids. V shed 0 bases and J shed 5 bases, with 19 bases lying between them. CDR3 sequence (DNA): TGTGCCAGCTCACCACCGACCGGGGTTTTTGCGGGGACTGAAGCTTTCTTT. It yields the protein CASSPPTGVFAGTEAFF.

This sequence joins TRBV19 and TRBJ2-5; possible D gene TRBD1, 5 bases. The V gene's germline CDR1 is LNHDA and CDR2 SQIVND (reference sequence). CDR3 length: 15 residues. Trimming took 1 base from V and 1 from J, leaving 10 bases between them. CDR3 sequence reads: CASSIGQIFQETQYF. CDR3 bases: TGTGCCAGTAGTATAGGACAGATTTTCCAAGAGACCCAGTACTTC.